Presented here are 18 T cell receptor beta chains from one specimen sequenced in a study of T cell responses to AZD1222 COVID-19 vaccine. Using immunoSEQ multiplex PCR, the repertoire was profiled, and TCRdb retains in-frame clones only, with some absent. The sample holds 140,000 to 150,000 clones; around nine tenths are singletons and the top ten take approximately 3.8%. Sample: peripheral blood, taken 28 days after the second AZD1222 dose. These receptors came from an adult who received the AZD1222 COVID-19 vaccine.

The chain combines TRBV27 with TRBJ2-7, with TRBD1 matching over 9 bases. Germline V CDR1 and CDR2: MNHEY, SMNVEV (reference sequence). This CDR3 contains 15 residues. V was pared by 0 bases and J by 4 bases, with 4 bases of the junction left unmatched. CDR3 nucleotides: TGTGCCAGCAGTTTATCGGGGACAGGGCCATACGAGCAGTACTTC. The encoded protein is CASSLSGTGPYEQYF.

J is TRBJ2-1 and V is TRBV4-3, with 9 bases identical to TRBD2. Losses at the gene ends were 1 base for V and 4 bases for J; bases not matched to a gene: 17. This CDR3 region has 20 residues. CDR1 is LGHNA and CDR2 is YSLEER in the germline V gene. The CDR3, as DNA: TGCGCCAGCAGCCAAGGGGTAGTAGAATGGAGCGGGAGGAAGTACAATGAGCAGTTCTTC. Its protein product is CASSQGVVEWSGRKYNEQFF.

The genes are TRBV5-4 and TRBJ2-3; TRBD2 might be the D (7 bases). Germline lookup yields CDR1 SGHNT and CDR2 YYREEE (reference sequence). This CDR3 has 16 amino acids. Between the trimmed V and J ends, which lost 3 bases and 4 bases, there was a span of 18 bases. CDR3 in DNA: TGTGCCAGCAGCTGGGGGGGGCAGGGCGGTGCAGATACGCAGTATTTT. It translates to CASSWGGQGGADTQYF.

CDR3 in amino acids: CASSLQFWSSGSRHNEQFF. The CDR3 nucleotides read TGTGCCAGCAGCCTCCAGTTCTGGAGTAGCGGGAGTAGACACAATGAGCAGTTCTTC. J is TRBJ2-1 and V is TRBV3-1 (or the pseudogene TRBV3-2), with 9 bases fitting TRBD2. Germline V gene sequence: CDR1 LGHDT, CDR2 YNNKEL (reference sequence). Trimming removed 4 bases from V and 5 bases from J; junction bases left unmatched: 18. This CDR3 spans 19 amino acids.

The V gene is TRBV5-1, the J gene TRBJ2-7, with D tentatively TRBD1 or TRBD2 (7 bases each). Germline V gene lookup returns CDR1 SGHRS and CDR2 YFSETQ. The CDR3 totals 16 residues. V was pared by 4 bases and J by 2 bases, with 19 bases between. CDR3 in DNA: TGCGCCAGCAGCATCCAGACAGGGAGGGTCCCCTACGAGCAGTACTTC. It specifies CASSIQTGRVPYEQYF.

V usage is TRBV5-1 and J usage is TRBJ1-2, with 8 positions matching TRBD1. From germline, CDR1 is SGHRS and CDR2 YFSETQ. CDR3 length: 14 amino acids. With 2 bases clipped from V and 6 bases from J, the junction kept 6 bases outside the gene matches. CDR3 bases: TGCGCCAGCAGCTTCCAGGGGGCTGCTGATGGCTACACCTTC. This encodes CASSFQGAADGYTF.

The chain carries TRBV7-2 and TRBJ1-1; TRBD1 aligns across 12 bases. From germline, CDR1 is SGHTA and CDR2 FQGNSA. Germline trimming cut 2 bases from V and 5 bases from J; bases unmatched to any gene: 12. CDR3 length equals 18 residues. The CDR3 DNA follows: TGTGCCAGCAGCTTAAGGGGGACAGGGGGCTCAAGTTGGACTGAAGCTTTCTTT. Translating it yields CASSLRGTGGSSWTEAFF.

DNA of the CDR3: TGTGCCAGCAGCCGACTAGCGGGAAAGGAGACCCAGTACTTC. Residues: CASSRLAGKETQYF. This chain joins TRBV6-2 or TRBV6-3 and TRBJ2-5, with 11 positions matching TRBD2. Germline V gives CDR1 MNHEY, CDR2 SVGEGT. Trimming cost V 6 bases and J 5 bases; bases outside gene matches: 5. The CDR3 loop spans 14 amino acids.

The chain links TRBV18 to TRBJ2-1, with 8 positions matching TRBD1. After removal of 5 bases from V and 2 bases from J, the junction contained 11 bases not matched to a gene. This CDR3 contains 17 residues. Germline lookup yields CDR1 KGHSH and CDR2 LQKENI. CDR3 sequence (DNA): TGTGCCAGCTCAAAGACAACCGGGACAGGAACCTACAATGAGCAGTTCTTC. Translating it yields CASSKTTGTGTYNEQFF.

The V call is TRBV21-1, the J call TRBJ2-6; no check of the table's D call, TRBD2, against the DNA was made. TRBV21-1 is a known pseudogene. The CDR3 length is 18 residues. CDR3 in amino acids: CASSKDGGSRSGANVLTF. In DNA, the CDR3 is TGTGCCAGCAGCAAAGATGGAGGTTCGAGATCTGGGGCCAACGTCCTGACTTTC.

The genes are TRBV6-6 and TRBJ1-5; D is undetermined. Germline V lookup: CDR1 MNHNY, CDR2 SVGAGI (reference sequence). The CDR3 contains 15 residues. Trimming removed 3 bases at V and 3 bases at J, with 12 bases between. CDR3 loop: CASSYPRSFNQPQHF. The CDR3 region has the DNA TGTGCCAGCAGTTATCCTAGGAGTTTCAATCAGCCCCAGCATTTT.

This chain uses TRBV6-5 with TRBJ1-5; D is perhaps TRBD1 (6 bases). V lost 5 bases and J 3 bases, leaving 11 bases between the germline ends. The CDR3 contains 14 residues. Germline assignment: CDR1 MNHEY and CDR2 SVGAGI. CDR3 DNA: TGTGCCAGCAGTCCGACAGGAGACAATCAGCCCCAGCATTTT. Encoded protein: CASSPTGDNQPQHF.

This clone was picked up one time. V gene TRBV9 combines with J gene TRBJ2-1; TRBD1 matches 8 bases. This CDR3 spans 17 amino acids. With V trimmed by 2 bases and J by 4 bases, 11 bases remained unmatched. Germline CDR1 reads SGDLS; CDR2 reads YYNGEE. CDR3 residues: CASSVPLQGENYNEQFF. The CDR3, as DNA: TGTGCCAGCAGCGTTCCACTACAGGGGGAAAATTACAATGAGCAGTTCTTC.

The gene calls are TRBV28 and TRBJ1-3, with 7 positions matching TRBD1. The CDR3 extends over 22 amino acids. V gave up 3 bases and J gave up 0 bases; unmatched junction bases: 23. Looked up from germline, CDR1 is MDHEN and CDR2 is SYDVKM. The CDR3 is CASSFPPPGTDQTSLSGNTIYF. The DNA of the CDR3 is TGTGCCAGCAGTTTTCCGCCACCAGGGACAGACCAAACCAGCCTCTCTGGAAACACCATATATTTT.

The chain carries TRBV6-5 and TRBJ1-2; D is unclear. Germline CDR1 reads MNHEY; CDR2 reads SVGAGI. Trimming removed 6 bases at V and 3 bases at J, with 14 bases between. This CDR3 is built from 14 residues. CDR3 nucleotide sequence: TGTGCCAGCAGCGCTGTTCTGGGAGACTATGGCTACACCTTC. Its protein product is CASSAVLGDYGYTF.

V gene TRBV6-2 or TRBV6-3 combines with J gene TRBJ2-2, with D perhaps TRBD1 (6 bases). CDR3 size: 16 residues. The V end was cut by 1 base, the J end by 1 base, with 10 bases between. Germline CDR1 reads MNHEY; CDR2 reads SVGEGT. DNA for the CDR3: TGTGCCAGCAGTTACTACCCGGGACAGAACACCGGGGAGCTGTTTTTT. This translates into CASSYYPGQNTGELFF.

The chain recombines TRBV3-1 (or the pseudogene TRBV3-2) with TRBJ1-1; D may be TRBD1 (5 bases). Germline V lookup: CDR1 LGHDT, CDR2 YNNKEL (reference sequence). This CDR3 is 12 amino acids long. V dropped 0 bases and J dropped 8 bases, with 7 bases sitting between them. Here the CDR3 reads CASSQDRGEAFF. In DNA, the CDR3 is TGTGCCAGCAGCCAAGATAGGGGAGAAGCTTTCTTT.

This chain joins TRBV27 and TRBJ2-7, with no clear D. Germline V gives CDR1 MNHEY, CDR2 SMNVEV (reference sequence). The CDR3 runs to 13 residues. V lost 3 bases, J lost 4 bases, and 10 bases lay in between. In DNA, the CDR3 is TGTGCCAGCAGTTTTACGATCGATTACGAGCAGTACTTC. Encoded protein: CASSFTIDYEQYF.